Given below is one TCR beta chain in context. Its matching antigen is unknown. The data were taken from a study of cytomegalovirus exposure and HLA in healthy donors. Overall study: In a previous analysis, some 110 million unique TCR beta sequences were found from 150 million to 200 million T cells.

It was with 60 Vbeta and 13 Jbeta primers that the PCR ran. Measured with immunoSEQ multiplex PCR; TCRdb has only the in-frame clones, and not every one. The sample comprises around 200,000 clones, approximately 84% of which are singletons, and around 2.8% rests with the top ten. Trimming stripped 5 bases from V and 12 bases from J, with 14 bases between. Germline V gives CDR1 MNHEY, CDR2 SVGAGI. There are 11 residues in the CDR3. General study points: The study listed approximately 170 cytomegalovirus-associated TCR beta chains.

This rearrangement joins TRBV6-5 to TRBJ2-7; possibly TRBD2 for D (6 bases). The TCR originated in a woman between 50 and 59 years old in good health and CMV-seropositive. The sequencing sample was made of PBMCs. The CDR3 nucleotides read TGTGCCAGCAGTGAAGTAGCGGCAGTGTACTTC. Translated, it gives CASSEVAAVYF.